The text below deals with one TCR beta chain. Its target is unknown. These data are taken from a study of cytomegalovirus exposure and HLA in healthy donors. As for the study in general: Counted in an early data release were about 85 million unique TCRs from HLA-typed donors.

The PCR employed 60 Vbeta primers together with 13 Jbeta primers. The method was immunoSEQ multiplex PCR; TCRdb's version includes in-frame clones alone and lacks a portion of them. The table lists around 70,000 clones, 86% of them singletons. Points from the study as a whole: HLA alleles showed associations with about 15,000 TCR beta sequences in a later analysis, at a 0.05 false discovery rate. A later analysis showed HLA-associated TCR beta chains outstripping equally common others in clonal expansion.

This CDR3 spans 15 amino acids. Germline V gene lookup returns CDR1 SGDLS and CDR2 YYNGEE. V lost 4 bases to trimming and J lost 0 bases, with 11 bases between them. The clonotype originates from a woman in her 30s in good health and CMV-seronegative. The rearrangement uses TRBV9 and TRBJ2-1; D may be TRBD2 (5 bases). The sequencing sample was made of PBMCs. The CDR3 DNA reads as TGTGCCAGCAGCCTCATAGGGAGCTCCTACAATGAGCAGTTCTTC. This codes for CASSLIGSSYNEQFF.